The 14 T cell receptor beta chains given below trace back to one sample, sequenced in a study of hypomethylating agent response in myelodysplastic syndrome. The protocol was immunoSEQ multiplex PCR, while the TCRdb copy is restricted to in-frame clones and leaves out a portion. The table lists about 10,000 clones, approximately 83% of them singletons. The starting material was bone marrow, obtained before or after starting hypomethylating agent treatment for myelodysplastic syndrome (not recorded which). The receptors derive from a human donor with myelodysplastic syndrome.

The CDR3 DNA sequence: TGTGCCAGCAGTGCCCCCGGTGGAAGCAATCAGCCCCAGCATTTT. As protein: CASSAPGGSNQPQHF. The chain combines TRBV2 with TRBJ1-5; no clear D. CDR3 length: 15 amino acids. V lost 4 bases and J 1 base, leaving 11 bases between the germline ends. Looked up from germline, CDR1 is SNHLY and CDR2 is FYNNEI. The variable domain in full, completed from reference TRBV2 and TRBJ1-5, reads EPEVTQTPSHQVTQMGQEVILRCVPISNHLYFYWYRQILGQKVEFLVSFYNNEISEKSEIFDDQFSVERPDGSNFTLKIRSTKLEDSAMYFCASSAPGGSNQPQHFGDGTRLSIL.

The J gene is TRBJ1-5, the V gene TRBV27; D is perhaps TRBD1 (5 bases). CDR1 is MNHEY, CDR2 SMNVEV, per germline (reference sequence). V was trimmed by 0 bases and J by 2 bases, leaving 8 bases between them. The CDR3 has 15 residues. CDR3 DNA sequence: TGTGCCAGCAGTTTATCGGGGGATGGCAATCAGCCCCAGCATTTT. Its translation is CASSLSGDGNQPQHF.

The chain combines TRBV6-5 with TRBJ2-1, with 9 bases that match TRBD2. With V trimmed by 2 bases and J by 5 bases, 4 bases remained unmatched. This CDR3 contains 15 residues. Germline values: CDR1 MNHEY, CDR2 SVGAGI. The CDR3: CASSYVTSGNNEQFF. In DNA form, the CDR3 reads TGTGCCAGCAGTTACGTGACTAGCGGTAACAATGAGCAGTTCTTC.

The rearrangement joins TRBV2 to TRBJ1-2; 8 bases match TRBD1. CDR3 length: 14 amino acids. Germline CDR1 SNHLY, CDR2 FYNNEI. The V and J ends lost 7 bases and 4 bases, in that order; junction bases with no gene match: 8. The CDR3 DNA is TGTGCCAGCATTATCAGGGGGCTCGGCTATGGCTACACCTTC. Its protein product is CASIIRGLGYGYTF.

The rearrangement joins TRBV27 to TRBJ1-6; D is perhaps TRBD1 (6 bases). Per germline, CDR1 MNHEY and CDR2 SMNVEV (reference sequence). The CDR3 contains 16 residues. With 0 bases removed from V and 7 bases from J, the gap between germline ends came to 13 bases. The CDR3 protein is CASSLSGGSPNSPLHF. CDR3 coding DNA: TGTGCCAGCAGTTTATCAGGGGGTTCTCCAAATTCACCCCTCCACTTT.

This chain joins TRBV7-2 and TRBJ1-2, with a weak D call TRBD1 (5 bases). V dropped 1 base and J dropped 2 bases, with 11 bases sitting between them. The CDR3 length is 15 residues. CDR1 and CDR2 (germline): SGHTA, FQGNSA. CDR3 amino acids: CASSLGGIGNYGYTF. For the CDR3, the DNA is TGTGCCAGCAGCTTAGGGGGGATAGGGAACTATGGCTACACCTTC.

The V and J genes are TRBV9 and TRBJ1-6; a weak D match, TRBD1 (6 bases). The CDR3 is 14 residues long. Trimming left V 2 bases short and J 14 bases short, with 17 bases between. Germline V gives CDR1 SGDLS, CDR2 YYNGEE. CDR3 nucleotides: TGTGCCAGCAGCGTTACAGGGTTGGAGTCATCCCTCCACTTT. Translated: CASSVTGLESSLHF.

CDR3 loop: CASTGAGGSWYNEQFF. CDR3 bases: TGTGCCAGCACCGGAGCGGGCGGGAGTTGGTACAATGAGCAGTTCTTC. The chain combines TRBV6-6 with TRBJ2-1; 7 positions match TRBD2. This CDR3 has 16 residues. The ends lost 7 bases at V and 4 bases at J; junction bases unmatched: 13. Germline CDR1 reads MNHNY; CDR2 reads SVGAGI (reference sequence).

This clone was seen a handful of times. This chain connects TRBV7-6 to TRBJ2-7, with 8 bases that match TRBD1. From germline, CDR1 is SGHVS and CDR2 FNYEAQ. The CDR3 covers 18 residues. Losses at the gene ends were 5 bases for V and 1 base for J; bases not matched to a gene: 16. Written as DNA, the CDR3 is TGTGCCAGCAGCGCCACGATAAACCAGGGGGCTGGATCCTACGAGCAGTACTTC. Its protein is CASSATINQGAGSYEQYF. Drawing the rest from reference TRBV7-6 and TRBJ2-7, the complete variable domain is GAGVSQSPRYKVTKRGQDVALRCDPISGHVSLYWYRQALGQGPEFLTYFNYEAQQDKSGLPNDRFSAERPEGSISTLTIQRTEQRDSAMYRCASSATINQGAGSYEQYFGPGTRLTVT.

This sequence joins TRBV5-1 and TRBJ2-2; 7 bases agree with TRBD2. Per germline, CDR1 SGHRS and CDR2 YFSETQ. The CDR3 is 14 amino acids. Trimming at V came to 7 bases and at J to 4 bases, leaving 7 bases not matched to a gene. This CDR3 reads CASGFASGTGELFF. The CDR3 DNA reads as TGCGCCAGCGGATTCGCTAGCGGCACCGGGGAGCTGTTTTTT.

This chain connects TRBV7-9 to TRBJ1-2; TRBD1 might be the D (6 bases). The CDR3 has 15 amino acids. V was pared by 4 bases and J by 7 bases, with 19 bases between. CDR1 is SEHNR and CDR2 is FQNEAQ in the germline V gene (reference sequence). The CDR3 region is CASSYDFGGRGGYTF. The CDR3, as DNA: TGTGCCAGCAGCTATGATTTCGGGGGGCGCGGTGGCTACACCTTC.

CDR3 DNA sequence: TGTGCCAGCAGGCTTCAGCGGGGGGGAAGGGGTGAGCAGTTCTTC. Translated: CASRLQRGGRGEQFF. The genes are TRBV2 and TRBJ2-1; 10 positions agree with TRBD2. This CDR3 spans 15 amino acids. Looked up from germline, CDR1 is SNHLY and CDR2 is FYNNEI. V lost 6 bases, J lost 9 bases, and 11 bases stayed unmatched.

In this sample, this clone turned up a few times. The rearrangement joins TRBV25-1 to TRBJ1-1, with D possibly matching TRBD1 (6 bases). The V end lost 8 bases, the J end lost 4 bases, and 14 bases lay between the germline ends. CDR1 and CDR2 (germline): MGHDK, SYGVNS. The CDR3 sequence is 13 residues long. CDR3 coding DNA: TGTGCCAGCGCCTACACAGGGTCCACTGAAGCTTTCTTT. Protein sequence: CASAYTGSTEAFF.

The J gene is TRBJ1-2, the V gene TRBV30; D is uncertain. The V and J ends lost 5 bases and 13 bases respectively, with 20 bases between them. The CDR3 is 12 amino acids. CDR1 is GTSNPN, CDR2 SVGIG, per germline (reference sequence). The CDR3 loop is CAWAKGGSYSTF. DNA of the CDR3: TGTGCCTGGGCCAAGGGTGGCTCTTACAGCACCTTC.